These T cell receptor beta chains were read from a single sample in a study of blood T cell repertoires in COVID-19. Measured with immunoSEQ multiplex PCR; TCRdb has only the in-frame clones, and not every one. The sample shows roughly 200,000 clones, roughly 90% of them seen only once. Sequencing was carried out using PBMCs or T cells enriched from blood (not recorded which). Every receptor here comes from a woman aged 25-40 years who had recovered from COVID-19. CDR3s include the opening cysteine and the closing phenylalanine or tryptophan. Fields, in order: J gene, D gene, clone size, V gene, CDR3 DNA, CDR3 protein. A D gene is named only where the DNA matches it firmly. The size field is filled for only some rows; it gives once, few, many or a size class.

TRBJ1-2 | TRBD1 | NA | TRBV5-1 | TGCGCCAGCAGCGGATCCGGGACAGGGTTCTATGGCTACACCTTC | CASSGSGTGFYGYTF
TRBJ2-7 | TRBD2 | NA | TRBV7-6 | TGTGCCAGCAGCTTAGAGTTAGCGGGGGCGGGCCGAGGGGTGGACGAGCAGTACTTC | CASSLELAGAGRGVDEQYF
TRBJ2-5 | NA | NA | TRBV18 | TGTGCCAGCTCACCACCCCGGACAGAAGAGACCCAGTACTTC | CASSPPRTEETQYF
TRBJ2-4 | NA | NA | TRBV15 | TGTGCCACCAGCAGAGATTCAACGAGGGTAGCCAAAAACATTCAGTACTTC | CATSRDSTRVAKNIQYF
TRBJ1-2 | NA | NA | TRBV19 | TGTGCCAGTAGTTCTCCCAGGGATGGCTACACCTTC | CASSSPRDGYTF
TRBJ1-2 | NA | NA | TRBV6-2/TRBV6-3 | TGTGCCAGCAGTTACTCAGAGGGTCCCTATGGCTACACCTTC | CASSYSEGPYGYTF
TRBJ2-3 | NA | NA | TRBV18 | TGTGCCAGCTCACCCTTCCTTGGCAGCACAGATACGCAGTATTTT | CASSPFLGSTDTQYF
TRBJ1-1 | NA | NA | TRBV5-1 | TGCGCCAGCAGCTTGGATACCGGGAACACTGAAGCTTTCTTT | CASSLDTGNTEAFF
TRBJ2-3 | NA | once | TRBV2 | TGTGCCAGCAGCGTCACAGATACGCAGTATTTT | CASSVTDTQYF
TRBJ1-1 | TRBD1 | NA | TRBV12-5 | TGTGCTAGTGGTTTGGCGATCTCCGGGACAGTCGTCGGGGTGTCGACTGAAGCTTTCTTT | CASGLAISGTVVGVSTEAFF
TRBJ1-2 | TRBD1 | NA | TRBV29-1 | TGCAGCGTTGAATCGACAGGGCAGAGCTATGGCTACACCTTC | CSVESTGQSYGYTF
TRBJ1-1 | NA | NA | TRBV14 | TGTGCCAGCAGCCCTGGAGCAGCGAACACTGAAGCTTTCTTT | CASSPGAANTEAFF
TRBJ1-1 | NA | NA | TRBV6-2/TRBV6-3 | TGTGCCAGCAGTGCAGTCAGAAACACTGAAGCTTTCTTT | CASSAVRNTEAFF
TRBJ1-2 | NA | NA | TRBV6-5 | TGTGCCAGCAGTTACTCGGGAGGACATGGCTACACCTTC | CASSYSGGHGYTF
TRBJ1-3 | NA | once | TRBV9 | TGTGCCAGCAGCGCGGACCATTCAGGGGAGGGAAACACCATATATTTT | CASSADHSGEGNTIYF
TRBJ2-5 | TRBD2 | NA | TRBV7-6 | TGTGCCAGCAGCGACGAACTAGCGGGAGGTGAGACCCAGTACTTC | CASSDELAGGETQYF
TRBJ1-5 | NA | NA | TRBV24-1 | TGTGCCACCAGTGATGCTCCTGCGTTTCAGCCCCAGCATTTT | CATSDAPAFQPQHF
TRBJ1-4 | NA | NA | TRBV3-1/TRBV3-2 | TGTGCCAGCAGCGCAAGTACAGGGTTCGAAAAACTGTTTTTT | CASSASTGFEKLFF
TRBJ1-5 | TRBD1 | NA | TRBV19 | TGTGCCAGTGCAGACGGGAGGGGGCTTTATCAGCCCCAGCATTTT | CASADGRGLYQPQHF
TRBJ2-7 | TRBD1 | NA | TRBV5-1 | TGCGCCAGCAGCTATGACAGGGGGTCCTACGAGCAGTACTTC | CASSYDRGSYEQYF
TRBJ1-5 | NA | NA | TRBV24-1 | TGTGCCACCAGCACAGGTAGCAATCAGCCCCAGCATTTT | CATSTGSNQPQHF
TRBJ2-3 | NA | NA | TRBV4-3 | TGCGCCAGCAGCCAAGATCTAAAGTTGACAGATACGCAGTATTTT | CASSQDLKLTDTQYF
TRBJ1-2 | NA | NA | TRBV25-1 | TGTGCCACCACTCCGACGGGTTCCTATGGCTACACCTTC | CATTPTGSYGYTF
TRBJ2-1 | NA | NA | TRBV19 | TGTGCCACCCACTATCAAGTGCTGGGCTACAATGAGCAGTTCTTC | CATHYQVLGYNEQFF
TRBJ1-1 | NA | NA | TRBV20-1 | TGCAGTGGCGGGGATGAAGCTTTCTTT | CSGGDEAFF
TRBJ2-1 | TRBD2 | NA | TRBV24-1 | TGTGCCACCAGTGGTACTAGCGGGACTTACAATGAGCAGTTCTTC | CATSGTSGTYNEQFF
TRBJ2-1 | NA | NA | TRBV5-1 | TGCGCCAGCAGCTTGGTGGAGAACAATGAGCAGTTCTTC | CASSLVENNEQFF
TRBJ2-1 | NA | NA | TRBV27 | TGTGCCAGCAGTTTATCCCGCACCGGGAACAATGAGCAGTTCTTC | CASSLSRTGNNEQFF
TRBJ1-1 | TRBD1 | NA | TRBV6-6 | TGTGCCAGCAAAAATACAGGGGCCGACACTGAAGCTTTCTTT | CASKNTGADTEAFF
TRBJ1-3 | NA | NA | TRBV6-5 | TGTGCCAGCAGCGACTATTCCTCTGGAAACACCATATATTTT | CASSDYSSGNTIYF
TRBJ1-1 | TRBD1 | NA | TRBV7-9 | TGTGCCAGCCCCCCAATCGACAGGGCCCTGAACACTGAAGCTTTCTTT | CASPPIDRALNTEAFF
TRBJ1-3 | TRBD1 | NA | TRBV7-9 | TGTGCCAGCAGCGGACAGGGGGCTGGAAACACCATATATTTT | CASSGQGAGNTIYF
TRBJ2-5 | NA | NA | TRBV30 | TGTGCCTGGATACCCCCCGGTAGACTCACGACCCAGTACTTC | CAWIPPGRLTTQYF
TRBJ2-7 | NA | NA | TRBV5-1 | TGCGCCAGCAGCTTGTATGGAGGGGCGAGCTCCTACGAGCAGTACTTC | CASSLYGGASSYEQYF
TRBJ1-2 | NA | few | TRBV19 | TGTGCCAGTAGTATTCGCCAGTCGGGAGGCTACACCTTC | CASSIRQSGGYTF
TRBJ1-1 | NA | NA | TRBV14 | TGTGCCAGCAGCTGGACGACCGCGGGGACTGAAGCTTTCTTT | CASSWTTAGTEAFF
TRBJ2-5 | NA | NA | TRBV11-1 | TGTGCCAGCAGCTTGGGACAACGGGAGACCCAGTACTTC | CASSLGQRETQYF
TRBJ1-1 | NA | NA | TRBV18 | TGTGCCAGCTCACGGACAGTCCCGACAAGTAACACTGAAGCTTTCTTT | CASSRTVPTSNTEAFF
TRBJ2-3 | NA | NA | TRBV7-9 | TGTGCCAGCAGCTTACTTACAGGAACAGATACGCAGTATTTT | CASSLLTGTDTQYF
TRBJ2-2 | TRBD2 | NA | TRBV27 | TGTGCCAGCAGTTCACTAGCGGGGGGTGTGAGCACCGGGGAGCTGTTTTTT | CASSSLAGGVSTGELFF
TRBJ1-1 | NA | NA | TRBV3-1/TRBV3-2 | TGTGCCAGCAGCCAAGAAACAGGGACCACTGAAGCTTTCTTT | CASSQETGTTEAFF
TRBJ2-3 | TRBD2 | NA | TRBV27 | TGTGCCAGCAGTTCCCCGCGGACTAGCGGCAGCACAGATACGCAGTATTTT | CASSSPRTSGSTDTQYF
TRBJ1-1 | NA | NA | TRBV5-1 | TGCGCCAGCAGCGCCCTACAGGGCGACTCTGAAGCTTTCTTT | CASSALQGDSEAFF
TRBJ2-1 | TRBD2 | NA | TRBV10-3 | TGTGCCATCAGTGAGTCGGAGGGACTAGCGGGGGCCTTCTACAATGAGCAGTTCTTC | CAISESEGLAGAFYNEQFF
TRBJ2-3 | TRBD1 | NA | TRBV5-1 | TGCGCCAGCAGCTTGGCCAAGTCAGGGGGCGATGAATGGACAGATACGCAGTATTTT | CASSLAKSGGDEWTDTQYF
TRBJ2-3 | TRBD1 | NA | TRBV7-2 | TGTGCCAGCAGCTTAGTCCCCCAGGGGGCCACAGATACGCAGTATTTT | CASSLVPQGATDTQYF
TRBJ1-5 | NA | NA | TRBV27 | TGTGCCAGCAGTTTATCCAGGGATCCCAATCAGCCCCAGCATTTT | CASSLSRDPNQPQHF
TRBJ1-2 | TRBD1 | NA | TRBV4-3 | TGCGCCAGCAGCCTAAACAGGGGTGAGGGATATGGCTACACCTTC | CASSLNRGEGYGYTF
TRBJ1-1 | NA | NA | TRBV18 | TGTGCCAGCTCACCTAACAGGGATCCTGAAGCTTTCTTT | CASSPNRDPEAFF
TRBJ2-3 | TRBD2 | few | TRBV20-1 | TGCAGTGCTAGTATGGGCGGGAGGCCCACAGATACGCAGTATTTT | CSASMGGRPTDTQYF
TRBJ1-1 | NA | NA | TRBV28 | TGTGCCAGCAGTTTTTTGCAGGGGAGCACTGAAGCTTTCTTT | CASSFLQGSTEAFF